These 5 T cell receptor beta chains came from one sample sequenced in a study of cytomegalovirus exposure and HLA in healthy donors. Primers included in the PCR were 60 Vbeta and 13 Jbeta primers. Some clones are missing from TCRdb's copy, which holds only in-frame ones; the method was immunoSEQ multiplex PCR. The sample carries roughly 27,000 clones, 62% recorded once. Input material: PBMCs. The receptors here all came from a male donor in good health and CMV-seropositive.

V and J are TRBV5-8 and TRBJ1-2; no definite D call. The CDR3 sequence is 15 residues long. Germline V CDR1 and CDR2: SGHTS, YDEGEE. The V and J ends lost 0 bases and 2 bases respectively, with 11 bases between them. CDR3 residues: CASSLASYQNYGYTF. The CDR3 DNA follows: TGTGCCAGCAGCTTGGCTTCGTATCAGAACTATGGCTACACCTTC.

The V and J genes are TRBV18 and TRBJ2-5, with D tentatively TRBD2 (5 bases). CDR3 length: 12 residues. Germline CDR1 reads KGHSH; CDR2 reads LQKENI. V lost 4 bases to trimming and J lost 5 bases, with 8 bases between them. The CDR3 DNA reads as TGTGCCAGCTCACAGGAGCGGGAGACCCAGTACTTC. Translated, it gives CASSQERETQYF. Supplemented by reference TRBV18 and TRBJ2-5, the full variable domain reads NAGVMQNPRHLVRRRGQEARLRCSPMKGHSHVYWYRQLPEEGLKFMVYLQKENIIDESGMPKERFSAEFPKEGPSILRIQQVVRGDSAAYFCASSQERETQYFGPGTRLLVL.

This clone has more than one count but fewer than ten. The rearrangement uses TRBV19 and TRBJ2-5; TRBD1 aligns across 8 bases. The J call is doubtful: the DNA matches TRBJ2-7 better. This CDR3 spans 14 amino acids. CDR1 and CDR2 from the germline V gene are LNHDA and SQIVND (reference sequence). CDR3 nucleotides: TGTGCCAGTAGTATTGGGACAGGTTCCTACGAGCAGTACTTC. Its translation is CASSIGTGSYEQYF.

This clone has a handful of counts. The rearrangement joins TRBV6-4 to TRBJ2-1, with 11 positions matching TRBD1. The CDR3 loop spans 14 amino acids. Per the germline V gene, CDR1 is MRHNA and CDR2 is SNTAGT. V lost 2 bases, J lost 6 bases, and 0 bases stayed unmatched. CDR3 nucleotide sequence: TGTGCCAGCAGTGACGGGACAGGGGGCAATGAGCAGTTCTTC. Its translation is CASSDGTGGNEQFF.

This chain joins TRBV5-4 and TRBJ2-1, with 7 positions matching TRBD2. The germline V gene encodes CDR1 SGHNT and CDR2 YYREEE (reference sequence). Trimming at V came to 2 bases and at J to 1 base, leaving 6 bases not matched to a gene. CDR3 length: 16 residues. The CDR3 sequence: CASSFRRESSYNEQFF. The CDR3 nucleotides are TGTGCCAGCAGCTTCAGGCGGGAGTCTTCCTACAATGAGCAGTTCTTC.